This T cell receptor (beta chain) came from a study of blood T cell repertoires in COVID-19. Overall study: The United States, Italy and Spain provided the acute and convalescent COVID-19 samples. T cells, B-cell-depleted T cells, or PBMCs provided the cDNA or gDNA that served as material.

The CDR3 runs 14 residues. Unmatched junction bases numbered 8, after V lost 5 bases and J lost 6 bases. In germline, CDR1 is LNHNV, CDR2 YYDKDF (reference sequence). In the original processing: For nucleated cells, counts were estimated from reference gene primer amplification. Libraries were prepared by immunoSEQ multiplex PCR; TCRdb keeps only in-frame clonotypes and omits some of them. V and J calls plus clone size are reproduced from that table; the DNA served to infer D and trimming. The sample holds fewer than 250,000 clones; approximately 86% are singletons and the top ten take approximately 5.7%.

Sequencing input: peripheral blood. The sequence was obtained from a human donor in a cohort sampled during active COVID-19. The V gene is TRBV15, the J gene TRBJ1-2; the match to TRBD1 covers 8 bases. CDR3 sequence (DNA): TGTGCCACCAGCTTCACCGGACAGGGACATGGCTACACCTTC. This encodes CATSFTGQGHGYTF.